One and the same sample provided the 26 T cell receptor beta chains below, sequenced in a study of tumor-infiltrating lymphocytes in primary liver carcinoma. TCR beta cDNA was made from 400 to 500 ng total RNA with a constant-region primer. Three-round nested multiplex PCR performed with slightly modified ARM-PCR produced the TCR beta libraries. It was with TRBV1-TRBV30 forward primers and a C-beta reverse primer that the first two PCR rounds were run, at about 10 cycles each. TCRdb re-derived calls from the multiplex PCR reads in MiXCR, one entry per CDR3 protein. The sample has 65,000 to 80,000 distinct CDR3 sequences, about 70% seen once. For each extraction, RNA and DNA were obtained together from approximately 20-30 mg of unsorted bulk tissue. The specimen sequenced was liver tumor tissue from sampling region 4. Subset defined: tumor region T4, right-lateral pole. Receptors originate from a middle-aged man with primary liver carcinoma and hepatitis B virus infection.

This clonotype was picked up a small number of times. This could be a read error, since a much larger clone is one nucleotide away. The chain couples TRBV13 to TRBJ2-6; TRBD1 or TRBD2 may be the D gene (5 bases each). V was trimmed by 6 bases and J by 2 bases, leaving 14 bases between them. The CDR3 is 16 amino acids. Germline assignment: CDR1 PRHDT and CDR2 FYEKMQ (reference sequence). The CDR3, as DNA: TGTGCCAGCAGGAGATGGGGGACCCCTGGGGCCAACGTCCTGACTTTC. Residues: CASRRWGTPGANVLTF.

About this clonotype: A much larger clone differs from this one at a single base, so this may be a read error. The chain combines TRBV30 with TRBJ2-1; TRBD2 is a possible D gene (6 bases). Per germline, CDR1 GTSNPN and CDR2 SVGIG (reference sequence). The CDR3 has 15 residues. The germline V and J ends were trimmed by 4 bases and 10 bases, with 23 bases remaining between them. CDR3 DNA sequence: TGTGCCTGGACCAAATCTAGGGACTCCGGAGCCGAGCAGTTCTTC. This translates into CAWTKSRDSGAEQFF.

Remarks on this clonotype: Given the absence of the conserved phenylalanine or tryptophan at the CDR3 end, a read error is likely. J is TRBJ2-2 and V is TRBV4-1, with a possible D match to TRBD1 (5 bases). Germline assignment: CDR1 MGHRA and CDR2 YSYEKL. The CDR3 length is 13 residues. CDR3 DNA: TGTGCCAACAGCCAAGGACAAGGCGGGGAGCTGTTTCTT. Protein sequence: CANSQGQGGELFL.

The chain combines TRBV6-5 with TRBJ1-6, with 8 bases matching TRBD1. CDR1 and CDR2 (germline): MNHEY, SVGAGI. V shed 11 bases, J shed 10 bases, and the junction held 16 bases outside the gene matches. The CDR3 is 15 amino acids. In DNA, the CDR3 is TGTGCCGACACCCACATGACAGGGGCGGGCTCACCCCTCCACTTT. Protein: CADTHMTGAGSPLHF.

In this sample, this clonotype turned up a few times. A much bigger clone sits one base away, suggesting this may be a read error. The CDR3 does not close with the conserved phenylalanine or tryptophan, likely indicating a read error. J is TRBJ2-7 and V is TRBV6-1, with D maybe TRBD1 (6 bases). Germline-derived CDR1 and CDR2 are MNHNS and SASEGT. CDR3 size: 14 residues. The V end lost 6 bases, the J end lost 7 bases, and 19 bases lay between the germline ends. Here the CDR3 reads CASSYGTGQLEQYS. CDR3 bases: TGTGCCAGCAGCTACGGGACGGGACAACTGGAGCAGTACTCC.

A word on this clonotype: One end of the junction does not line up with germline, which may come from a read error. This chain joins TRBV6-1 and TRBJ2-2, with D tentatively TRBD1 or TRBD2 (5 bases each). Germline V gene data show CDR1 as MNHNS and CDR2 as SASEGT. The CDR3 totals 14 residues. The CDR3 DNA is TGTGCCAGCAGTTGTCGACAGAACACCGGGGAGCCGTTTTTT. Its translation: CASSCRQNTGEPFF.

This clonotype was recorded once. The junction and the germline gene differ at one end; a read error may be behind it. This rearrangement joins TRBV2 to TRBJ2-3, with D unclear. This CDR3 spans 12 amino acids. The V gene's germline CDR1 is SNHLY and CDR2 FYNNEI. CDR3 sequence reads: CAGSDSTDTQYF. The CDR3 bases are TGTGCCGGCAGTGATAGCACAGATACGCAGTATTTT.

About this clonotype: A junction boundary mismatches the germline segment, possibly from a read error. The chain uses TRBV4-2 and TRBJ2-7; TRBD2 is a possible D gene (6 bases). The CDR3 contains 15 residues. Per germline, CDR1 LGHNA and CDR2 YNFKEQ. CDR3 coding DNA: TGTGCCAACAGCCAAGATCTCGGGGGTACCTACGAGCAGTACTTC. Protein sequence: CANSQDLGGTYEQYF.

The chain links TRBV29-1 to TRBJ2-7, with TRBD1 matching over 11 bases. Germline V gene data show CDR1 as SQVTM and CDR2 as ANQGSEA. This CDR3 has 14 residues. CDR3 amino acids: CGAQPGQGAYEQYF. CDR3 nucleotides: TGCGGAGCCCAACCGGGACAGGGGGCCTACGAGCAGTACTTC.

Worth noting for this clonotype: Given a much more abundant clone one base away, this may be a read error. The rearrangement uses TRBV30 and TRBJ1-1; D may be TRBD1 (5 bases). This CDR3 comprises 12 residues. CDR1 and CDR2 (germline): GTSNPN, SVGIG (reference sequence). V was shortened by 5 bases and J by 3 bases, with 10 bases between the two germline ends. The chain's CDR3 is CAWSIGDTEAFF. DNA of the CDR3: TGTGCCTGGTCAATAGGGGACACTGAAGCTTTCTTT.

Note on this clonotype: A much larger clone lies a single base off, so this may be a read error. The rearrangement links TRBV10-2 to TRBJ2-5; perhaps TRBD2 as D (5 bases). The CDR3 runs to 13 residues. Germline CDR1 WSHSY, CDR2 SAAADI. Written as DNA, the CDR3 is TGCACCAGCAGTGGGAGACTCGAAGGGTCCCAGTACTTC. Translated, it gives CTSSGRLEGSQYF.

Remarks on this clonotype: Being one base from a much bigger clone, this may be a read error. Without the conserved terminal phenylalanine or tryptophan, this CDR3 likely stems from a read error. The CDR3 DNA follows: TGTGCCAGCAGTTACTCGATAGGGGGCTATGACGAGCAGTACCTC. Translated: CASSYSIGGYDEQYL. The J gene is TRBJ2-7, the V gene TRBV6-6; TRBD1 aligns across 7 bases. The V and J ends lost 0 bases and 5 bases, in that order; junction bases with no gene match: 7. Germline V CDR1 and CDR2: MNHNY, SVGAGI (reference sequence). This CDR3 has 15 amino acids.

This clonotype has ten or more counts. This rearrangement joins TRBV5-5 to TRBJ2-2; tentative D call: TRBD1 (6 bases). Germline V gene sequence: CDR1 SGHKS, CDR2 YYEKEE (reference sequence). This CDR3 has 15 amino acids. V was shortened by 3 bases and J by 0 bases, with 9 bases between the two germline ends. The CDR3 here is CASSYGQSNTGELFF. DNA for the CDR3: TGTGCCAGCAGCTATGGACAGTCGAACACCGGGGAGCTGTTTTTT.

For this clonotype: No conserved phenylalanine or tryptophan is present at the end of the CDR3, so a read error is the likely explanation. The chain links TRBV12-3 or TRBV12-4 to TRBJ2-1; TRBD1 matches at 9 bases. CDR3 length: 13 amino acids. V shed 5 bases and J 11 bases; nucleotides not matched to a gene: 7. The CDR3 coding sequence is TGTGCCAGCAGTGGGGACAGGGTCCATAAGCAGTTCTTA. Its protein product is CASSGDRVHKQFL.

Many counts were recorded for this clonotype. J is TRBJ2-5 and V is TRBV6-6, with D maybe TRBD2 (6 bases). Germline CDR1 and CDR2: MNHNY and SVGAGI (reference sequence). With 2 bases removed from V and 4 bases from J, the gap between germline ends came to 8 bases. The CDR3 spans 13 residues. This chain's CDR3 is CASSYIGGETQYF. The CDR3 DNA sequence: TGTGCCAGCAGTTACATCGGGGGAGAGACCCAGTACTTC.

To note about this clonotype: One junction end disagrees with the germline gene, perhaps due to a read error. Written as DNA, the CDR3 is TGTGCCAGCAGATCTTCAGGGGAAAATCAGTCCCAGCATTTT. As protein: CASRSSGENQSQHF. The V and J genes are TRBV6-6 and TRBJ1-5, with D perhaps matching TRBD1 (6 bases). Per germline, CDR1 MNHNY and CDR2 SVGAGI (reference sequence). This CDR3 region has 14 residues.

This clonotype has more than one count but fewer than ten. CDR3 DNA sequence: TGTGCCAGCAGCTCCCAACTCACAGATACGCAGTATTTT. It yields the protein CASSSQLTDTQYF. The V and J genes are TRBV7-9 and TRBJ2-3; D unresolved. The V and J ends lost 4 bases and 2 bases respectively, with 7 bases between them. The CDR3 is 13 amino acids. In germline, CDR1 is SEHNR, CDR2 FQNEAQ (reference sequence).

In regard to this clonotype: A much larger clone differs from this one at a single base, so this may be a read error. The DNA for the CDR3 is TGTGCCAGCAGCCCCCTGAGAGTCTACCACGAGCAGGACTTC. Translation: CASSPLRVYHEQDF. The chain couples TRBV5-8 to TRBJ2-7; D gene unclear. The germline V gene has CDR1 SGHTS and CDR2 YDEGEE. This CDR3 comprises 14 residues.

As for this clonotype: Lacking the conserved final phenylalanine or tryptophan, this CDR3 likely reflects a read error. The V gene is TRBV4-2, the J gene TRBJ2-7; 11 bases align to TRBD2. CDR1 and CDR2 from the germline V gene are LGHNA and YNFKEQ. V lost 0 bases, J lost 1 base, and 8 bases stayed unmatched. This CDR3 contains 18 residues. The CDR3 spells CASSQEGLAGGMSYEQYL. The DNA for the CDR3 is TGTGCCAGCAGCCAAGAGGGGCTAGCGGGAGGTATGTCCTACGAGCAGTACTTA.

This clonotype appeared once. A read error is likely, as this CDR3 ends without the conserved phenylalanine or tryptophan. The genes are TRBV29-1 and TRBJ2-3; D ambiguous. Germline V lookup: CDR1 SQVTM, CDR2 ANQGSEA. This CDR3 contains 12 residues. V was shortened by 2 bases and J by 12 bases, with 15 bases between the two germline ends. CDR3 coding DNA: TGCAGCGTTGAAAAGGCGACGGCTACACAGTATCTT. Encoded protein: CSVEKATATQYL.

This rearrangement joins TRBV29-1 to TRBJ2-5; D gene unclear. V dropped 5 bases and J dropped 5 bases, with 15 bases sitting between them. The CDR3 contains 13 residues. Germline CDR1 and CDR2: SQVTM and ANQGSEA. In DNA, the CDR3 is TGCAGCGTTAATGGGGTCTCGTGGGAGACCCAGTACTTC. Translation gives CSVNGVSWETQYF. The full variable domain, in which reference TRBV29-1 and TRBJ2-5 provide the parts outside the CDR3, is SAVISQKPSRDICQRGTSLTIQCQVDSQVTMMFWYRQQPGQSLTLIATANQGSEATYESGFVIDKFPISRPNLTFSTLTVSNMSPEDSSIYLCSVNGVSWETQYFGPGTRLLVL.

This chain uses TRBV18 with TRBJ2-3, with D unresolved. Germline V CDR1 and CDR2: KGHSH, LQKENI. V was trimmed by 3 bases and J by 2 bases, leaving 6 bases between them. The CDR3 loop spans 13 amino acids. The CDR3 region is CASSPRHTDTQYF. The CDR3 nucleotides are TGTGCCAGCTCACCGCGTCACACAGATACGCAGTATTTT.

The sample holds a few counts of this clonotype. The rearrangement links TRBV7-9 to TRBJ1-5; D might be TRBD1 (5 bases). The CDR3 totals 19 residues. Trimming left V 0 bases short and J 0 bases short, with 18 bases between. Germline loops: CDR1 SEHNR, CDR2 FQNEAQ (reference sequence). In DNA form, the CDR3 reads TGTGCCAGCAGCTTAGCGAGAGACAGTGGAGAGAATAGCAATCAGCCCCAGCATTTT. Amino acid sequence: CASSLARDSGENSNQPQHF. The full variable domain, rest sourced from reference TRBV7-9 and TRBJ1-5, is DTGVSQNPRHKITKRGQNVTFRCDPISEHNRLYWYRQTLGQGPEFLTYFQNEAQLEKSRLLSDRFSAERPKGSFSTLEIQRTEQGDSAMYLCASSLARDSGENSNQPQHFGDGTRLSIL.

Details on this clonotype: An end of the junction differs from the germline gene, which may be a read error. The V call is TRBV11-2, the J call TRBJ2-7; the match to TRBD1 covers 9 bases. Germline CDR1 reads SGHAT; CDR2 reads FQNNGV. CDR3 size: 15 residues. The CDR3 is CASSSTGGRRYEQCF. In nucleotides, the CDR3 is TGTGCCAGCAGCTCTACAGGGGGCCGGAGGTACGAACAATGCTTC.

In the case of this clonotype: The final CDR3 position lacks the conserved phenylalanine or tryptophan, pointing to a likely read error. The chain employs TRBV5-1 and TRBJ1-2; no clear D gene. The V end was cut by 5 bases, the J end by 2 bases, with 10 bases between. The CDR3 is 13 residues long. Germline V gives CDR1 SGHRS, CDR2 YFSETQ. The CDR3 protein is CASRFGGNYGYTL. In DNA form, the CDR3 reads TGCGCCAGCAGATTCGGTGGAAACTATGGCTACACCCTC.

The J gene is TRBJ2-5, the V gene TRBV29-1; D possibly corresponds to TRBD2 (5 bases). Germline V gives CDR1 SQVTM, CDR2 ANQGSEA. Trimming left V 4 bases short and J 10 bases short, with 19 bases between. The CDR3 length is 13 residues. The chain's CDR3 is CSVGVRAAGIQYF. CDR3 sequence (DNA): TGCAGCGTTGGTGTGAGGGCCGCTGGGATCCAGTACTTC.